This is a list of T cell receptor beta chains from one sample in a study of T cells in Graves' hyperthyroidism and ophthalmopathy. Each CDR3 protein is one row after TCRdb ran MiXCR on the multiplex PCR reads. The sample shows 500,000 to 650,000 distinct CDR3 sequences, about 14% of them seen only once. What was sequenced was blood. The receptor source for this set is a woman in her 40s with Graves' hyperthyroidism. Each CDR3 is given with its conserved first and last residue. The D gene is left open where the match is weak. For some rows the clone size is stated as once, few or many, or as a class when expanded; others skip it.

>TRBJ2-1|-|TRBV24-1|-
CATSAESSYNEQFF
TGTGCCACCAGTGCGGAGAGCTCCTACAATGAGCAGTTCTTC
>TRBJ2-3|few|TRBV6-6|-
CASSYKGTDTQYF
TGTGCCAGCAGTTACAAGGGCACAGATACGCAGTATTTT
>TRBJ2-7|many|TRBV20-1|TRBD2
CSAPESGRPYEQYF
TGCAGTGCTCCCGAAAGCGGGAGACCCTACGAGCAGTACTTC
>TRBJ2-3|many|TRBV28|-
CASSLSLKADTQYF
TGTGCCAGCAGTTTATCCCTTAAGGCAGATACGCAGTATTTT
>TRBJ2-7|many|TRBV7-2|-
CASSFYGTSRGEQYF
TGTGCCAGCAGCTTTTACGGTACCTCAAGGGGCGAGCAGTACTTC
>TRBJ2-5|many|TRBV10-2|-
CASSASTYQETQYF
TGCGCCAGCAGTGCGTCCACTTACCAAGAGACCCAGTACTTC
>TRBJ1-4|-|TRBV27|-
CASTDGEKLFF
TGTGCCAGCACCGATGGTGAAAAACTGTTTTTT
>TRBJ2-7|many|TRBV27|TRBD1
CASSRTGVTYEQYF
TGTGCCAGCAGTCGGACAGGGGTTACCTACGAGCAGTACTTC
>TRBJ2-1|many|TRBV20-1|-
CSASSDLGEQFF
TGCAGTGCTAGTTCCGACCTAGGAGAGCAGTTCTTC
>TRBJ2-1|few|TRBV11-2|TRBD2
CASSFILLAGGRGSYNEQFF
TGTGCCAGCAGCTTCATCCTACTAGCGGGAGGGAGGGGCTCCTACAATGAGCAGTTCTTC
>TRBJ1-4|many|TRBV3-1|-
CASSQGTATNEKLFF
TGTGCCAGCAGCCAAGGCACAGCAACTAATGAAAAACTGTTTTTT
>TRBJ2-7|-|TRBV29-1|TRBD2
CSVGTSGRREYEQYF
TGCAGCGTGGGGACTAGCGGGAGGAGGGAGTACGAGCAGTACTTC
>TRBJ2-7|-|TRBV13|-
CASSLGPVEQYF
TGTGCCAGCAGCTTAGGGCCCGTCGAGCAGTACTTC
>TRBJ1-4|many|TRBV28|-
CASSFPPGQGREKLFF
TGTGCCAGCAGTTTCCCCCCAGGGCAGGGGAGGGAAAAACTGTTTTTT
>TRBJ2-3|-|TRBV7-2|TRBD1
CASSPITGTGFTDTQYF
TGTGCCAGCAGCCCGATTACCGGGACAGGGTTTACAGATACGCAGTATTTT
>TRBJ2-1|-|TRBV29-1|TRBD2
CSVGGREGGSNEQFF
TGCAGCGTTGGCGGGAGGGAAGGGGGTTCCAATGAGCAGTTCTTC
>TRBJ2-1|few|TRBV27|-
CASSSREISNEQFF
TGTGCCAGCAGTTCTCGGGAGATCAGCAATGAGCAGTTCTTC
>TRBJ2-5|many|TRBV12-3/TRBV12-4|-
CASSFAGTQYF
TGTGCCAGCAGTTTCGCCGGGACCCAGTACTTC
>TRBJ1-5|-|TRBV19|-
CASRLGIGNQPQHF
TGTGCCAGTAGGCTAGGCATTGGCAATCAGCCCCAGCATTTT
>TRBJ2-3|many|TRBV27|TRBD1
CASSPLDRVEDTQYF
TGTGCCAGCAGTCCCCTGGACAGGGTTGAGGATACGCAGTATTTT
>TRBJ1-2|many|TRBV6-1|TRBD1
CASSIRDSRYGYTF
TGTGCCAGCAGTATACGGGACAGCCGCTATGGCTACACCTTC